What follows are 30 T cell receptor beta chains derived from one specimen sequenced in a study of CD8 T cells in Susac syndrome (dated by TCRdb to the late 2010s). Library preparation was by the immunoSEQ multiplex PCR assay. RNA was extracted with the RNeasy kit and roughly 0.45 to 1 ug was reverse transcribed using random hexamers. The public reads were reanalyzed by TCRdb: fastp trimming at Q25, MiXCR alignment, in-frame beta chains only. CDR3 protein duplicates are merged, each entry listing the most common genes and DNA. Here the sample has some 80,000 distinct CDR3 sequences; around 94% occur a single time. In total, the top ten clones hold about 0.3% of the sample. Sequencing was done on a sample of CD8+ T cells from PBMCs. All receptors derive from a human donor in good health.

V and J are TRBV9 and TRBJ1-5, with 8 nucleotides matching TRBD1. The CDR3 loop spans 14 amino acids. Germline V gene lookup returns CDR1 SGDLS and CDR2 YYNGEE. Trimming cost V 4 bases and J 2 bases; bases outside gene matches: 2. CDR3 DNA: TGTGCCAGCAGCACGACAGGGGGCAATCAGCCCCAGCATTTT. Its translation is CASSTTGGNQPQHF.

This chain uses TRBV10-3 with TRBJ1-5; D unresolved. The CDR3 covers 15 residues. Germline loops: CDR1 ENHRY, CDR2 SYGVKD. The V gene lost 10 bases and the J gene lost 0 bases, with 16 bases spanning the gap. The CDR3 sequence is CATDTEDGSNQPQHF. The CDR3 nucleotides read TGTGCCACCGATACCGAGGACGGTAGCAATCAGCCCCAGCATTTT.

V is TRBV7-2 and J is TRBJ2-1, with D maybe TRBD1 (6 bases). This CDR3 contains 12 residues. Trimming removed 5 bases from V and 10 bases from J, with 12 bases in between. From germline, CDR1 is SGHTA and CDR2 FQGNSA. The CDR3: CASSPDRTEQFF. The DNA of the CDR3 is TGTGCCAGCAGCCCCGACAGGACGGAGCAGTTCTTC.

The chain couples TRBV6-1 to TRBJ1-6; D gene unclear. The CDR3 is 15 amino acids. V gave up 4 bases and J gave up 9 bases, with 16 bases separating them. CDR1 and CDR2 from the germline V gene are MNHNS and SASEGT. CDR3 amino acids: CASSALAAGVSPLHF. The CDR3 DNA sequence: TGTGCCAGCAGTGCCCTGGCCGCGGGAGTTTCACCCCTCCACTTT.

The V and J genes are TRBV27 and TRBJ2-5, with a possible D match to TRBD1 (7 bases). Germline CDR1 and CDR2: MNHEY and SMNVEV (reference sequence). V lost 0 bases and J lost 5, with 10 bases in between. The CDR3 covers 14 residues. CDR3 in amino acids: CASSLSQGRETQYF. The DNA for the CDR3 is TGTGCCAGCAGTTTATCACAGGGGAGGGAGACCCAGTACTTC.

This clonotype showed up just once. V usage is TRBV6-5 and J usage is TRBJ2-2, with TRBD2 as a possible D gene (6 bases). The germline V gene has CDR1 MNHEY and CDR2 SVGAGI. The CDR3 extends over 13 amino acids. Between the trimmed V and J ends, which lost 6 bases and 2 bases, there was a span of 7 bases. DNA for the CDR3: TGTGCCAGCAGGGGACTTAACACCGGGGAGCTGTTTTTT. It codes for CASRGLNTGELFF.

The CDR3 DNA is TGTGCCAGCAGCTCGGGGGACGGTCCCTCTGGGGCCAACGTCCTGACTTTC. It translates to CASSSGDGPSGANVLTF. The chain uses TRBV7-2 and TRBJ2-6; a possible D gene is TRBD2 (6 bases). The CDR3 runs 17 residues. Per the germline V gene, CDR1 is SGHTA and CDR2 is FQGNSA. V was shortened by 4 bases and J by 0 bases, with 13 bases between the two germline ends. The variable domain in full, with the rest retrieved from reference TRBV7-2 and TRBJ2-6, is GAGVSQSPSNKVTEKGKDVELRCDPISGHTALYWYRQSLGQGLEFLIYFQGNSAPDKSGLPSDRFSAERTGGSVSTLTIQRTQQEDSAVYLCASSSGDGPSGANVLTFGAGSRLTVL.

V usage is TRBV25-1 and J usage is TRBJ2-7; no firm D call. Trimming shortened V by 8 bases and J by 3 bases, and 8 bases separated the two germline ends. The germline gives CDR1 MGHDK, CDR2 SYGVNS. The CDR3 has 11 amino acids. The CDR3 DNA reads TGTGCCAGCGGTGGCGGCTACGAGCAGTACTTC. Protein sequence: CASGGGYEQYF.

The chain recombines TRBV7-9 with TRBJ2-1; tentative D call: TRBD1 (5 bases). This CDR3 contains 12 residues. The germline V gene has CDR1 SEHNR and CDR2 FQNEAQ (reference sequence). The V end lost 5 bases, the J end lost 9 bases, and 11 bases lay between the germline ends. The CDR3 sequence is CASSLRGFEQFF. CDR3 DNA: TGTGCCAGCAGCCTTAGGGGCTTTGAGCAGTTCTTC.

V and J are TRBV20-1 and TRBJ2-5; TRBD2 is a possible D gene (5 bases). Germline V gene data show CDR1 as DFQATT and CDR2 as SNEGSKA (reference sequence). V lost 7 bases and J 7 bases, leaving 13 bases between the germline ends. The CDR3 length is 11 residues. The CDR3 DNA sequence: TGCAGTGGGCCCCTAGCTGGGACCCAGTACTTC. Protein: CSGPLAGTQYF.

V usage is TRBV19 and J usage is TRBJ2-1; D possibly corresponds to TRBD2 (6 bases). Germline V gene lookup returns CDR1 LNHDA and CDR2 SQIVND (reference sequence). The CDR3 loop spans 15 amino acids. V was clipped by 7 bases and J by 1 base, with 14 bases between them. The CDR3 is CASNAGTGSYNEQFF. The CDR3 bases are TGTGCCAGTAATGCCGGGACTGGTTCCTACAATGAGCAGTTCTTC.

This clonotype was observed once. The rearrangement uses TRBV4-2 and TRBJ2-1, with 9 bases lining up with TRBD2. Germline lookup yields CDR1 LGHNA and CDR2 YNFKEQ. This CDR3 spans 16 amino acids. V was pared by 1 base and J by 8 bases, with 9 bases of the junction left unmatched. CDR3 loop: CASSQGLGLAIHEQFF. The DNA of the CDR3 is TGTGCCAGCAGCCAAGGTTTGGGACTAGCAATCCATGAGCAGTTCTTC.

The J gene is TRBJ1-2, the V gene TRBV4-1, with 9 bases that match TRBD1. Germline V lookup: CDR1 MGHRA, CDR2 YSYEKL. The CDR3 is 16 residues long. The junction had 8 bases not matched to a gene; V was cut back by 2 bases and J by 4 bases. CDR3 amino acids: CASSQRPPGQGYGYTF. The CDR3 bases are TGCGCCAGCAGCCAAAGGCCCCCGGGACAGGGCTATGGCTACACCTTC.

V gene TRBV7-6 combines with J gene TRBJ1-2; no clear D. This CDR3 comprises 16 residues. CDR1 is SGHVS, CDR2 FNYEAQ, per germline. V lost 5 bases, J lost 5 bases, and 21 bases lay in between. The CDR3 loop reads CASSQILGRTDYGYTF. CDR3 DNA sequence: TGTGCCAGCAGCCAAATCCTGGGCAGGACGGATTATGGCTACACCTTC.

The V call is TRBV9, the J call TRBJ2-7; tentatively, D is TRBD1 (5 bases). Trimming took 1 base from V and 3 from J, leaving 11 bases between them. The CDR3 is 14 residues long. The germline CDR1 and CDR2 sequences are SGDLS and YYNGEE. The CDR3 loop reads CASSVTDKFYEQYF. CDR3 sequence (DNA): TGTGCCAGCAGCGTAACGGACAAGTTCTACGAGCAGTACTTC.

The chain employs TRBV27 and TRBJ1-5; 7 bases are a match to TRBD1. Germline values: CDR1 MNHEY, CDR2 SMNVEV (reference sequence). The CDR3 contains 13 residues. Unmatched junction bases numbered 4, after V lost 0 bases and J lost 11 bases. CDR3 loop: CASSLSRTGAQHF. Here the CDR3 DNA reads TGTGCCAGCAGTTTATCTCGAACAGGGGCCCAGCATTTT.

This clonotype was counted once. The CDR3 DNA reads as TGCAGTGCTAAGCTAGCGGGAGGGCCGGAGGGTACTAGCACAGATACGCAGTATTTT. Its protein product is CSAKLAGGPEGTSTDTQYF. The J gene is TRBJ2-3, the V gene TRBV20-1; TRBD2 agrees at 12 bases. CDR3 length: 19 residues. J gave up 0 bases and V 4 bases, and 14 bases lay outside the gene matches. The V gene's germline CDR1 is DFQATT and CDR2 SNEGSKA (reference sequence).

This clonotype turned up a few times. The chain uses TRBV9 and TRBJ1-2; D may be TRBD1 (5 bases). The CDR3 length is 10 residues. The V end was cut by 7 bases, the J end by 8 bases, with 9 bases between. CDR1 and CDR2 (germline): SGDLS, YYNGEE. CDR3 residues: CASSGEGYTF. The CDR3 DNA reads TGTGCCAGCTCGGGGGAGGGCTACACCTTC.

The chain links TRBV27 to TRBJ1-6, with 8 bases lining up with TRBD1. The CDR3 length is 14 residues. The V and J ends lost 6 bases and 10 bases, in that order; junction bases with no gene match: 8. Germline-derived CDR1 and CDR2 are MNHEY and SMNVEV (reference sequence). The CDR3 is CASSVTGGNSPLHF. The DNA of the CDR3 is TGTGCCAGCAGCGTCACAGGGGGGAACTCACCCCTCCACTTT.

The CDR3 DNA is TGTGCCAGCAGCACGGGACATAGCACAGATACGCAGTATTTT. It encodes CASSTGHSTDTQYF. J is TRBJ2-3 and V is TRBV9; possible D gene TRBD1, 6 bases. CDR1 and CDR2 from the germline V gene are SGDLS and YYNGEE. The CDR3 length is 14 residues. V dropped 4 bases and J dropped 0 bases, with 9 bases sitting between them. The variable domain in full, completed from reference TRBV9 and TRBJ2-3, reads DSGVTQTPKHLITATGQRVTLRCSPRSGDLSVYWYQQSLDQGLQFLIQYYNGEERAKGNILERFSAQQFPDLHSELNLSSLELGDSALYFCASSTGHSTDTQYFGPGTRLTVL.

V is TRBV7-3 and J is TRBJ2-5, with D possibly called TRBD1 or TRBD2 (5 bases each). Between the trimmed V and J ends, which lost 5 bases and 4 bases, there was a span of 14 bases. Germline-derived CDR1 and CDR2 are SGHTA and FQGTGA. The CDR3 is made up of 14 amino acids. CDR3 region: CASSAVGVRETQYF. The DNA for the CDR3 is TGTGCCAGCAGCGCAGTGGGGGTGCGAGAGACCCAGTACTTC.

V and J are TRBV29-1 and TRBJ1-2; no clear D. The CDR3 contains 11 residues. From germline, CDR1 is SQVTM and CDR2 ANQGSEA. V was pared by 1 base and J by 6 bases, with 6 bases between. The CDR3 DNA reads TGCAGCGTTGAAGGGACCGATGGCTACACCTTC. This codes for CSVEGTDGYTF.

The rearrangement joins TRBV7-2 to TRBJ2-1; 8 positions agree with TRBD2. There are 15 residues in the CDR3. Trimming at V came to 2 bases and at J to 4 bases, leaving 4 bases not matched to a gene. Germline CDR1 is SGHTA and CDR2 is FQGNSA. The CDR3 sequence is CASSLIGGAYNEQFF. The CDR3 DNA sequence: TGTGCCAGCAGCTTAATCGGGGGGGCGTACAATGAGCAGTTCTTC. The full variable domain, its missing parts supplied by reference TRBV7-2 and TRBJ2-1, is GAGVSQSPSNKVTEKGKDVELRCDPISGHTALYWYRQSLGQGLEFLIYFQGNSAPDKSGLPSDRFSAERTGGSVSTLTIQRTQQEDSAVYLCASSLIGGAYNEQFFGPGTRLTVL.

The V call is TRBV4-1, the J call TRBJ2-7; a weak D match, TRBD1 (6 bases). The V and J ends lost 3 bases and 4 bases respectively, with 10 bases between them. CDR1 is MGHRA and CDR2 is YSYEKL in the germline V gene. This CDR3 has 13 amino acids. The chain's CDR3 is CASSHPDRYEQYF. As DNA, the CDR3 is TGCGCCAGCAGCCATCCAGACAGGTACGAGCAGTACTTC.

CDR3 sequence reads: CSVEEVGRLETQYF. The CDR3 DNA reads as TGCAGCGTTGAAGAGGTGGGCCGTCTCGAGACCCAGTACTTC. This chain joins TRBV29-1 and TRBJ2-5; unclear D gene. From germline, CDR1 is SQVTM and CDR2 ANQGSEA. Trimming pared 0 bases from V and 5 bases from J, leaving 13 bases between. The CDR3 sequence is 14 residues long.

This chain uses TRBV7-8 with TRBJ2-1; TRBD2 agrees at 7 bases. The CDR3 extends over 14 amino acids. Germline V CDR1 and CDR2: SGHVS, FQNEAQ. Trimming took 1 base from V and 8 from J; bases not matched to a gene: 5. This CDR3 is CASSLVAGEDEQFF. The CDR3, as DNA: TGTGCCAGCAGCTTAGTCGCGGGAGAAGATGAGCAGTTCTTC.

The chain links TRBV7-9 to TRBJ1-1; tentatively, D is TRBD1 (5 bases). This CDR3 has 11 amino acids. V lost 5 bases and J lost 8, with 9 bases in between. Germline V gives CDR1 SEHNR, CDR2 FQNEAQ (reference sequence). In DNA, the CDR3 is TGTGCCAGCAGCCCAGGGAGGGAAGCTTTCTTT. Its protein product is CASSPGREAFF.

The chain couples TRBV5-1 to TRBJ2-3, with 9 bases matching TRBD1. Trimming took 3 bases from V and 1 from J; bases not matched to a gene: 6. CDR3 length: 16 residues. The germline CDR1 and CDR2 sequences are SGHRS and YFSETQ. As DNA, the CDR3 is TGCGCCAGCAGCTGGGACAGGGTGGAGGGCACAGATACGCAGTATTTT. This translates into CASSWDRVEGTDTQYF.

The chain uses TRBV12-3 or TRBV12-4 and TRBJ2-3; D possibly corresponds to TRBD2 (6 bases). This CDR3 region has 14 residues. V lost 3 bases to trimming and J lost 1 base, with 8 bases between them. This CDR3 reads CASSFSGGTDTQYF. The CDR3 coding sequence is TGTGCCAGCAGTTTTAGCGGCGGCACAGATACGCAGTATTTT.

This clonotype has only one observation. Here the CDR3 DNA reads TGTGCCAGCAGTAGTACCCGGGGCGAAGCTTTCTTT. This translates into CASSSTRGEAFF. V is TRBV2 and J is TRBJ1-1, with D tentatively TRBD1 (5 bases). V lost 5 bases, J lost 8 bases, and 12 bases lay in between. Germline V gene lookup returns CDR1 SNHLY and CDR2 FYNNEI. The CDR3 sequence is 12 residues long. Using reference TRBV2 and TRBJ1-1 for the parts outside the CDR3, the full variable domain is EPEVTQTPSHQVTQMGQEVILRCVPISNHLYFYWYRQILGQKVEFLVSFYNNEISEKSEIFDDQFSVERPDGSNFTLKIRSTKLEDSAMYFCASSSTRGEAFFGQGTRLTVV.